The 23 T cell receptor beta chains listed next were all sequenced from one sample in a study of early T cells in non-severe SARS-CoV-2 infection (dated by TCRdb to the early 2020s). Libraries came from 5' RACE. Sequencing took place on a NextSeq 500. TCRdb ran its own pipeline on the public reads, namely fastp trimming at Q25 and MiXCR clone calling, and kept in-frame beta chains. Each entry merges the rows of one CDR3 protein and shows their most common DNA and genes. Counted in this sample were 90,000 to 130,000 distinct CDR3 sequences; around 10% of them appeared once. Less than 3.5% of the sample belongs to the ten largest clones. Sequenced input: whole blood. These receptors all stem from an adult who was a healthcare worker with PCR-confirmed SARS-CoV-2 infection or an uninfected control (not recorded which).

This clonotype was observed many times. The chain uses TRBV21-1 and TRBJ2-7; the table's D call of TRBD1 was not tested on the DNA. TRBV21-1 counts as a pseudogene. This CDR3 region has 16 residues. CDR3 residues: CASRVLGGLIPYEQYF. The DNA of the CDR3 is TGTGCCAGCAGAGTCTTGGGGGGGCTTATACCCTACGAGCAGTACTTC.

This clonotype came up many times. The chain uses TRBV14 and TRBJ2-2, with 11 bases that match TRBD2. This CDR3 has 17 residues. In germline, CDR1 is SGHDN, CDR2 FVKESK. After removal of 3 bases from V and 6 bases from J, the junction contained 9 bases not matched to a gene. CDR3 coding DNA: TGTGCCAGCAGCCACGGTCGGCATAGCGGGAGGGCCGGGGAGCTGTTTTTT. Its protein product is CASSHGRHSGRAGELFF.

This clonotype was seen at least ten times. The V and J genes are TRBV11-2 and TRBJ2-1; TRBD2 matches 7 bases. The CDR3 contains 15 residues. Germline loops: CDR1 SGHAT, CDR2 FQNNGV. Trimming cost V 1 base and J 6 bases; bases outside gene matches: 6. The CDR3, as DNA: TGTGCCAGCAGCTTAGGAGGGAGGGCCTTCAATGAGCAGTTCTTC. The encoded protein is CASSLGGRAFNEQFF.

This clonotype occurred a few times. The CDR3: CAWSVGRNTEAFF. The CDR3 DNA sequence: TGTGCCTGGAGTGTAGGCCGGAACACTGAAGCTTTCTTT. The rearrangement uses TRBV30 and TRBJ1-1; D is unclear. The CDR3 extends over 13 amino acids. Per the germline V gene, CDR1 is GTSNPN and CDR2 is SVGIG (reference sequence). Trimming shortened V by 0 bases and J by 1 base, and 6 bases separated the two germline ends.

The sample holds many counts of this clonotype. CDR3 nucleotide sequence: TGTGCCAGCAGCCTCCTCTGGGGGCTAATCCACTTT. It codes for CASSLLWGLIHF. The chain joins TRBV7-2 to TRBJ1-6, with D perhaps TRBD1 (6 bases). CDR1 is SGHTA, CDR2 FQGNSA, per germline. Trimming left V 5 bases short and J 17 bases short, with 16 bases between. This CDR3 has 12 residues.

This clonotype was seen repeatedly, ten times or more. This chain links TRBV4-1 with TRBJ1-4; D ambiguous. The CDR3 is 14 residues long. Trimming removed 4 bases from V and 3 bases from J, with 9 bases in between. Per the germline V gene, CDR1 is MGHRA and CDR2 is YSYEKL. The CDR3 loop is CASSRGRPNEKLFF. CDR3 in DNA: TGCGCCAGCAGCCGAGGGCGTCCTAATGAAAAACTGTTTTTT.

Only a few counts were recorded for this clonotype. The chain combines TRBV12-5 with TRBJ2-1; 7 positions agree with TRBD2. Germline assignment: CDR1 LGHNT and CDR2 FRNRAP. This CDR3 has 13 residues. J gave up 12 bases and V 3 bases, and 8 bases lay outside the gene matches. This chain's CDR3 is CASGFPGGSGQFF. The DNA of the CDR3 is TGTGCTAGTGGTTTCCCCGGGGGGTCAGGGCAGTTCTTC.

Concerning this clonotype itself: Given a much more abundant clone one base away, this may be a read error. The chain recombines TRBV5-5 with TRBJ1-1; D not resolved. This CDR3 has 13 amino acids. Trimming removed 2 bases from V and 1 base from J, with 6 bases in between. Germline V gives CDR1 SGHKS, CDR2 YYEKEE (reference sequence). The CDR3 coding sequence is TGTGCCAGCAGCTTAAGACAGAACACTGAAGCTTTCTTT. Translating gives CASSLRQNTEAFF.

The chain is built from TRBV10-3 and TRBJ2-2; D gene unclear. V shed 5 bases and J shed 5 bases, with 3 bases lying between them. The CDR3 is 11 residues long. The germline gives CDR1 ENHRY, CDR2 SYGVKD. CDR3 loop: CAISSTGELFF. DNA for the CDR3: TGTGCCATCAGTTCTACCGGGGAGCTGTTTTTT.

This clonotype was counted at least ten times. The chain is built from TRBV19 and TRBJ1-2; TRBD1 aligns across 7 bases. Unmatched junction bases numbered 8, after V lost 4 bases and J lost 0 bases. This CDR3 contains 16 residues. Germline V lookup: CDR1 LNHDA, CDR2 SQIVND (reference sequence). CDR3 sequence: CASSKSGQVTNYGYTF. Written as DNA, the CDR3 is TGTGCCAGTAGTAAATCTGGACAGGTTACTAACTATGGCTACACCTTC.

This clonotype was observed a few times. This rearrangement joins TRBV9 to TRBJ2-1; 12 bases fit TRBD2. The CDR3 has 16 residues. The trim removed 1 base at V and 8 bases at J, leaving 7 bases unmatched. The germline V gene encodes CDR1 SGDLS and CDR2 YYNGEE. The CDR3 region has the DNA TGTGCCAGCAGCGTAACTAGCGGGAGGCGGAACGATGAGCAGTTCTTC. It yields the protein CASSVTSGRRNDEQFF.

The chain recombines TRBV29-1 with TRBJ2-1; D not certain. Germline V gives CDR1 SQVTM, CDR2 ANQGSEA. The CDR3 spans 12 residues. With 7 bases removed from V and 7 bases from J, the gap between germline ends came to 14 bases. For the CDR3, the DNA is TGCAGCGCAGGTGATCCCCTGAATGAGCAGTTCTTC. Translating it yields CSAGDPLNEQFF.

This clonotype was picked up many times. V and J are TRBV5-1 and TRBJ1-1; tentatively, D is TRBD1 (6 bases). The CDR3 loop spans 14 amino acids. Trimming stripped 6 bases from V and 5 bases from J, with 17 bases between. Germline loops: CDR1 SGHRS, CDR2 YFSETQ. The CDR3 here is CASKTIQGSTEAFF. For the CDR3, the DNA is TGCGCCAGCAAAACGATACAGGGAAGTACTGAAGCTTTCTTT.

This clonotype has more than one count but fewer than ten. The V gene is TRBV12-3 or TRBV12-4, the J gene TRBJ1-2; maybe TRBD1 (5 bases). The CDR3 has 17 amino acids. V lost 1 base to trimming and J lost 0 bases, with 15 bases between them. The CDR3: CASSLVASRESNYGYTF. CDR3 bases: TGTGCCAGCAGTTTAGTAGCGTCCAGGGAATCTAACTATGGCTACACCTTC.

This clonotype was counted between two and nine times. CDR3 DNA sequence: TGTGCCATCAGTGGGAGGGCCGGGTCGGATACGCAGTATTTT. Amino acid sequence: CAISGRAGSDTQYF. V gene TRBV10-3 combines with J gene TRBJ2-3; D may be TRBD2 (6 bases). CDR3 size: 14 residues. Germline CDR1 reads ENHRY; CDR2 reads SYGVKD. Trimming stripped 4 bases from V and 6 bases from J, with 14 bases between.

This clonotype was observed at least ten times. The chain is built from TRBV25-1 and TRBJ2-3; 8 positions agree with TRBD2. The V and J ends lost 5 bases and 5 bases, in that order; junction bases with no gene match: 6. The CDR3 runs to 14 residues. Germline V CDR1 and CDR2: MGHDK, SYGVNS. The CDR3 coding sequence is TGTGCCAGCAGTATCCCGGGGGGGCAAGATACGCAGTATTTT. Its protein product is CASSIPGGQDTQYF.

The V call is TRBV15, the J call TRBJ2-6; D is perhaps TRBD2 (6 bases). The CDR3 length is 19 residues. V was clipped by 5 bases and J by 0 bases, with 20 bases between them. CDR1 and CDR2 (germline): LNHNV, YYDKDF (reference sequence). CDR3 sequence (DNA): TGTGCCACCAGCGGCACCGACTTCCCGGGGGTCTCTGGGGCCAACGTCCTGACTTTC. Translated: CATSGTDFPGVSGANVLTF.

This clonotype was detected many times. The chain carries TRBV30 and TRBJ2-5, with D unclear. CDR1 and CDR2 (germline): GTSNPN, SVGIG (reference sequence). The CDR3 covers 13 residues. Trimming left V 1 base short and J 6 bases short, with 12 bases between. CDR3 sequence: CAWSDVPGQTQYF. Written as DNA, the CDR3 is TGTGCCTGGAGTGACGTTCCTGGGCAGACCCAGTACTTC.

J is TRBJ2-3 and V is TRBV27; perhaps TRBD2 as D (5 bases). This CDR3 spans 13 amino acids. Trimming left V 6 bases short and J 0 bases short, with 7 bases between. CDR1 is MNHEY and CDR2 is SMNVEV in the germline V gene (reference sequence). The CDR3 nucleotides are TGTGCCAGCAGGCCGGGAAGCACAGATACGCAGTATTTT. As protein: CASRPGSTDTQYF.

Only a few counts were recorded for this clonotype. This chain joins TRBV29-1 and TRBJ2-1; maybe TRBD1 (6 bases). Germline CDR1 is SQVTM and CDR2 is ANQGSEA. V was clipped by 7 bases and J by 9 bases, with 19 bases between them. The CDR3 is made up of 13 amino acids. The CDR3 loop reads CSAEQGKGREQFF. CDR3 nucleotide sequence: TGCAGCGCAGAACAGGGTAAGGGACGTGAGCAGTTCTTC.

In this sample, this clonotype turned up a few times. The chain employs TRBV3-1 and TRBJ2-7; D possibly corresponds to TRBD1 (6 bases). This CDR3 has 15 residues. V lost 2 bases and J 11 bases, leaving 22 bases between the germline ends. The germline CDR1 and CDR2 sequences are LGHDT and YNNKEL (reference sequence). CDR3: CASSQHRVSGAVKYF. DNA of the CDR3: TGTGCCAGCAGCCAACATCGGGTATCAGGGGCGGTTAAGTACTTC.

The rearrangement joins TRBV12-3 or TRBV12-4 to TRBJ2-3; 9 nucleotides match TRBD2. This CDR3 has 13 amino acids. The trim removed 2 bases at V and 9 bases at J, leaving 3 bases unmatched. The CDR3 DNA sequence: TGTGCCAGCAGTTTAAGCGGGGGGAGCACGCAGTATTTT. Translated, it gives CASSLSGGSTQYF.

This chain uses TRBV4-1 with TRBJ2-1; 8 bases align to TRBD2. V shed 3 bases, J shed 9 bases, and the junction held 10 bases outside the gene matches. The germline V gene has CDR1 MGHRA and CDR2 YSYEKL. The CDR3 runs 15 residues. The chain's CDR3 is CASSHPQAGGTEQFF. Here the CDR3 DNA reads TGCGCCAGCAGCCACCCTCAGGCGGGGGGCACTGAGCAGTTCTTC.